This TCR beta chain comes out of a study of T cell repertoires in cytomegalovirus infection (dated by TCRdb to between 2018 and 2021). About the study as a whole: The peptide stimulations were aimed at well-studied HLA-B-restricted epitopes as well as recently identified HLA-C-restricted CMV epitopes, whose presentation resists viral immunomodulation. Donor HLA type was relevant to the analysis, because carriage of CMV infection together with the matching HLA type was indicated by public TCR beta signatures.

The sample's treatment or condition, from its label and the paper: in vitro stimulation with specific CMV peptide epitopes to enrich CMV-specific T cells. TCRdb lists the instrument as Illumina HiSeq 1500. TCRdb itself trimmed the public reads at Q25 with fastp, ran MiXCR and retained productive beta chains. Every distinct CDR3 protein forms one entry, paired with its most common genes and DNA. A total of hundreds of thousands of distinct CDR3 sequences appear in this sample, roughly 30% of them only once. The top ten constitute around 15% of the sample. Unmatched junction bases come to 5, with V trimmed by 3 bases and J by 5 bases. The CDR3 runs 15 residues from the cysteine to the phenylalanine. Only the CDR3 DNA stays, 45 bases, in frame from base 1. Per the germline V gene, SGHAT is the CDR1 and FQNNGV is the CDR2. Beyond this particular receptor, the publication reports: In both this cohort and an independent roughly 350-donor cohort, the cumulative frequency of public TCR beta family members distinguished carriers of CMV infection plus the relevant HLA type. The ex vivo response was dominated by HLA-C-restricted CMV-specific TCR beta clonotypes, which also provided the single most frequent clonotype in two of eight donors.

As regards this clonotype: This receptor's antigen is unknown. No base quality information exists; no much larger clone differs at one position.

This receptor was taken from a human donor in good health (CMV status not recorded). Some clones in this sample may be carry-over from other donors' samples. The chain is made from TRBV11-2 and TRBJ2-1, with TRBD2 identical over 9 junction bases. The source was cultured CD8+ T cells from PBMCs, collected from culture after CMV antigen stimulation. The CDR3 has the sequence CASSLTSGPHNEQFF. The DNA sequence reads TGTGCCAGCAGCTTGACTAGCGGCCCCCACAATGAGCAGTTCTTC.